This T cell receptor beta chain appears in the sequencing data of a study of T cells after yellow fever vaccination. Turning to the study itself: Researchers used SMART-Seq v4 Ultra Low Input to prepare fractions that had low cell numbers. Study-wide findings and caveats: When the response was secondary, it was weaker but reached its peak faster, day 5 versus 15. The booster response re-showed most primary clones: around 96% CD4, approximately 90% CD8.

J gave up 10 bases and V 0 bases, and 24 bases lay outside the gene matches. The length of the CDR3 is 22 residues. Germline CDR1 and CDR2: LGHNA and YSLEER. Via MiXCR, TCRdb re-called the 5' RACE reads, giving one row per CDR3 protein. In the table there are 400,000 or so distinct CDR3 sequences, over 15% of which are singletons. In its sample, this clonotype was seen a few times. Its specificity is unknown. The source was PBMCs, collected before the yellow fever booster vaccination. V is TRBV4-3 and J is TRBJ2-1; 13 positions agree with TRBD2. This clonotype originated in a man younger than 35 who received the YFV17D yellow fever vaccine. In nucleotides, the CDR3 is TGCGCCAGCAGCCAAGAAGCAATCGTGGGACTAGCGGGGAGTCCGGCCCGTAGAGAGCAGTTCTTC. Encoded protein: CASSQEAIVGLAGSPARREQFF.